The TCR beta chain under discussion was sequenced for a study of blood T cells in healthy people across ages. Study results and limitations: Both naive CD4+ cell counts and diversity were greater in long-lived donors than in aged donors.

Primers used in a second PCR of roughly 6 to 11 cycles were a sample-barcoded 5' primer and a J-beta primer mix. One entry per CDR3 protein, called by TCRdb with MiXCR from the 5' RACE reads. This table holds 1.5 million to 2 million distinct CDR3 sequences, almost 35% found once. Staff drew roughly 10 milliliters of peripheral blood from each donor. Per sample, extraction of total RNA gave at least 5.5 micrograms in every case. V was trimmed by 0 bases and J by 4 bases, leaving 13 bases between them. Germline lookup yields CDR1 ENHRY and CDR2 SYGVKD. The CDR3 has 16 amino acids. A remark on this clonotype: As yet, its antigen is unknown.

The sample was blood. The receptor comes from a woman aged 25 to 39 in good health. The V call is TRBV10-3, the J call TRBJ2-4; maybe TRBD2 (5 bases). CDR3 loop: CAISESLGAQKNIQYF. The CDR3 DNA sequence: TGTGCCATCAGTGAGTCGTTGGGAGCACAAAAAAACATTCAGTACTTC.